This T cell receptor (beta chain) was observed in a study of CD8 T cells in ankylosing spondylitis. Findings and caveats of the study: Typical of ankylosing spondylitis blood, it appeared, was a TCR beta motif of eight highly homologous variants. Those disease-linked clones were CD8+; they were also relatively rare in peripheral blood. Enrichment of disease-linked clones was reportedly significant in matched ankylosing spondylitis synovial fluid. Reactive arthritis synovial fluid and blood were previously reported to contain some motif variants.

This clonotype was seen at least ten times. Its specificity is unknown. Making the TCR beta libraries involved quantitative 5'-RACE with molecular barcodes. TCRdb called the 5' RACE reads again in MiXCR, with one record for every CDR3 protein. Of fewer than 550,000 distinct CDR3 sequences listed, approximately 5% are singletons. This CDR3 has 15 amino acids. Germline values: CDR1 KGHSH, CDR2 LQKENI. V shed 3 bases and J shed 0 bases, with 10 bases lying between them. The chain recombines TRBV18 with TRBJ2-3; D remains ambiguous. Input material: blood, either unsorted or a sorted T cell fraction (not recorded which). The receptor comes from a male donor with ankylosing spondylitis. CDR3 loop: CASSPPVQSTDTQYF. CDR3 bases: TGTGCCAGCTCACCCCCGGTACAAAGCACAGATACGCAGTATTTT.